The rows below give T cell receptor beta chains drawn from one sample of a study of shared clonotypes between healthy human individuals. Method: immunoSEQ multiplex PCR; TCRdb's copy keeps in-frame clones and lacks some. This table holds about 2.4 million clones, 90% to 95% found once. Sequencing was performed on naive CD4+ T cells from PBMCs. Receptors originate from a man younger than 30 in good health. Some clones in this sample may be carry-over from other donors' samples. Each CDR3 is given with its conserved first and last residue. A D gene is named only where the DNA matches it firmly. Size is omitted from some rows. Given values are once, few, many or a class for expanded clones.

J: TRBJ2-7
D: TRBD1
V: TRBV2
length: 14
size: NA
DNA: TGTGCCAGCAGGGCGGACAGGAGTCGTTACGAGCAGTACTTC
CDR3: CASRADRSRYEQYF

J: TRBJ2-7
D: NA
V: TRBV6-4
length: 15
size: NA
DNA: TGTGCCAGCACCCCCGGGTTCCAGCCCGACTACGAGCAGTACTTC
CDR3: CASTPGFQPDYEQYF

J: TRBJ2-3
D: TRBD2
V: TRBV7-2
length: 15
size: NA
DNA: TGTGCCAGCAGCCGGGGCCCGGGAGGGATGGGTACGCAGTATTTT
CDR3: CASSRGPGGMGTQYF

J: TRBJ2-5
D: TRBD2
V: TRBV6-1
length: 17
size: NA
DNA: TGTGCCAGCAGTGAAGTAACGCCTAGCGGACTCCAAGAGACCCAGTACTTC
CDR3: CASSEVTPSGLQETQYF

J: TRBJ1-2
D: NA
V: TRBV7-3
length: 13
size: NA
DNA: TGTGCCAGCAGCTCCGGGTCCAACTATGGCTACACCTTC
CDR3: CASSSGSNYGYTF

J: TRBJ2-2
D: NA
V: TRBV18
length: 15
size: NA
DNA: TGTGCCAGCTCACGCCTGGACAAGAACACCGGGGAGCTGTTTTTT
CDR3: CASSRLDKNTGELFF

J: TRBJ2-3
D: NA
V: TRBV14
length: 15
size: NA
DNA: TGTGCCAGCAGCCATTACCGACGGAGCACAGATACGCAGTATTTT
CDR3: CASSHYRRSTDTQYF

J: TRBJ2-3
D: NA
V: TRBV7-3
length: 14
size: NA
DNA: TGTGCCAGCAGCTTAATGCTAGGGGTAGATACGCAGTATTTT
CDR3: CASSLMLGVDTQYF

J: TRBJ2-7
D: NA
V: TRBV7-2
length: 14
size: NA
DNA: TGTGCCAGCAGTTCCAGCGACCTCTCCTACGAGCAGTACTTC
CDR3: CASSSSDLSYEQYF

J: TRBJ1-4
D: NA
V: TRBV5-1
length: 14
size: NA
DNA: TGCGCCAGCAGGCAGGGGACGACTAATGAAAAACTGTTTTTT
CDR3: CASRQGTTNEKLFF

J: TRBJ2-1
D: NA
V: TRBV29-1
length: 14
size: NA
DNA: TGCAGCGTCTTGGACCAGGGTAGAGGGAATGAGCAGTTCTTC
CDR3: CSVLDQGRGNEQFF

J: TRBJ2-1
D: NA
V: TRBV5-1
length: 14
size: NA
DNA: TGCGCCAGCAGCTCGGGACGGCTCTACAATGAGCAGTTCTTC
CDR3: CASSSGRLYNEQFF

J: TRBJ1-6
D: NA
V: TRBV29-1
length: 13
size: NA
DNA: TGCAGCGTCCGAGAGGATCGTAATTCACCCCTCCACTTT
CDR3: CSVREDRNSPLHF

J: TRBJ2-7
D: TRBD1
V: TRBV28
length: 14
size: once
DNA: TGTGCCAGCAGGCCGGGACAGGGCTGGTACGAGCAGTACTTC
CDR3: CASRPGQGWYEQYF

J: TRBJ2-1
D: TRBD2
V: TRBV4-1
length: 14
size: once
DNA: TGCGCCAGCAGCCATTCTAGCGGATACAATGAGCAGTTCTTC
CDR3: CASSHSSGYNEQFF

J: TRBJ1-6
D: NA
V: TRBV6-5
length: 13
size: NA
DNA: TGTGCCAGCAGTCGCATCTGGGGTTCACCCCTCCACTTT
CDR3: CASSRIWGSPLHF

J: TRBJ1-3
D: NA
V: TRBV5-6
length: 15
size: NA
DNA: TGTGCCAGCAGCCCGCGGGGTCGGTCTGGAAACACCATATATTTT
CDR3: CASSPRGRSGNTIYF

J: TRBJ2-1
D: NA
V: TRBV28
length: 15
size: once
DNA: TGTGCCAGCAGCCTGCAAGGGGCGCGAGAAGATGAGCAGTTCTTC
CDR3: CASSLQGAREDEQFF

J: TRBJ2-2
D: TRBD1
V: TRBV5-1
length: 16
size: NA
DNA: TGCGCCAGCAGCACCGACAGGGGCTCGAACACCGGGGAGCTGTTTTTT
CDR3: CASSTDRGSNTGELFF

J: TRBJ2-7
D: TRBD1
V: TRBV18
length: 15
size: NA
DNA: TGTGCCAGCTCATCCCCCGGGACAGCTTCCTACGAGCAGTACTTC
CDR3: CASSSPGTASYEQYF

J: TRBJ1-1
D: NA
V: TRBV28
length: 14
size: NA
DNA: TGTGCCAGCAGTTTAGAGGGACTCCTTCCTGAAGCTTTCTTT
CDR3: CASSLEGLLPEAFF

J: TRBJ2-7
D: NA
V: TRBV21-1
length: 15
size: NA
DNA: TGTGCCAGCAGCAAAGAGGGCAGAGTTACCTACGAGCAGTACTTC
CDR3: CASSKEGRVTYEQYF

J: TRBJ1-5
D: NA
V: TRBV29-1
length: 14
size: NA
DNA: TGCAGCGTTGTTCTGGGGGGAGTCAATCAGCCCCAGCATTTT
CDR3: CSVVLGGVNQPQHF

J: TRBJ2-7
D: NA
V: TRBV2
length: 12
size: NA
DNA: TGTGCCAGCGTCCGGCGGGTCTACGAGCAGTACTTC
CDR3: CASVRRVYEQYF

J: TRBJ1-2
D: TRBD1
V: TRBV7-8
length: 13
size: once
DNA: TGTGCCAGCAGCTTAGACAGGGGCTATGGCTACACCTTC
CDR3: CASSLDRGYGYTF

J: TRBJ1-2
D: NA
V: TRBV2
length: 11
size: once
DNA: TGTGCCAGCGGGGAGATACAGGGCTACACCTTC
CDR3: CASGEIQGYTF

J: TRBJ1-1
D: TRBD1
V: TRBV7-9
length: 14
size: NA
DNA: TGTGCCAGCAGCCGTGACAGGGGAGGCACTGAAGCTTTCTTT
CDR3: CASSRDRGGTEAFF

J: TRBJ2-7
D: NA
V: TRBV6-5
length: 13
size: NA
DNA: TGTGCCAGCAGGTCCCCCCGTCCGAGCGAGCAGTACTTC
CDR3: CASRSPRPSEQYF

J: TRBJ2-5
D: NA
V: TRBV7-9
length: 14
size: NA
DNA: TGTGCCAGCAGCTTAGTGGGCGCAGAAGAGACCCAGTACTTC
CDR3: CASSLVGAEETQYF

J: TRBJ1-1
D: NA
V: TRBV7-9
length: 14
size: NA
DNA: TGTGCCAGCAGCTTTGGGGGGGCTGGAACTGAAGCTTTCTTT
CDR3: CASSFGGAGTEAFF

J: TRBJ1-5
D: NA
V: TRBV7-8
length: 14
size: NA
DNA: TGTGCCAGCAGCTTACGGGTGGGGAATCAGCCCCAGCATTTT
CDR3: CASSLRVGNQPQHF

J: TRBJ2-2
D: NA
V: TRBV28
length: 13
size: once
DNA: TGTGCCAGCAGTTCAGTGAACACCGGGGAGCTGTTTTTT
CDR3: CASSSVNTGELFF

J: TRBJ1-5
D: NA
V: TRBV18
length: 13
size: NA
DNA: TGTGCCAGCTCACCACGAGGGGATCAGCCCCAGCATTTT
CDR3: CASSPRGDQPQHF

J: TRBJ2-3
D: NA
V: TRBV7-2
length: 13
size: NA
DNA: TGTGCCAGCAGCTTACTTTGGGAGAATACGCAGTATTTT
CDR3: CASSLLWENTQYF

J: TRBJ1-5
D: NA
V: TRBV28
length: 16
size: NA
DNA: TGTGCCAGCAGTTTAGACAACAGGGTTAGCAATCAGCCCCAGCATTTT
CDR3: CASSLDNRVSNQPQHF

J: TRBJ2-2
D: NA
V: TRBV5-1
length: 15
size: NA
DNA: TGCGCCAGCAGCATAACAGGGATCGGCACCGGGGAGCTGTTTTTT
CDR3: CASSITGIGTGELFF

J: TRBJ2-2
D: TRBD1
V: TRBV6-5
length: 12
size: NA
DNA: TGTGCCAGCAGTTATCGACAGGGTGGGCTGTTTTTT
CDR3: CASSYRQGGLFF

J: TRBJ1-4
D: NA
V: TRBV18
length: 14
size: NA
DNA: TGTGCCAGCTCACCCCAGGGGATTAATGAAAAACTGTTTTTT
CDR3: CASSPQGINEKLFF

J: TRBJ2-2
D: NA
V: TRBV29-1
length: 12
size: NA
DNA: TGCAGCGTTGGGGTGAACACCGGGGAGCTGTTTTTT
CDR3: CSVGVNTGELFF

J: TRBJ2-5
D: TRBD1
V: TRBV7-9
length: 14
size: once
DNA: TGTGCCAGCAGCTTAGGACAGGGGATGGAGACCCAGTACTTC
CDR3: CASSLGQGMETQYF

J: TRBJ1-5
D: NA
V: TRBV5-1
length: 14
size: NA
DNA: TGCGCCAGCAGCTTGGGGCAGTTCAATCAGCCCCAGCATTTT
CDR3: CASSLGQFNQPQHF

J: TRBJ1-4
D: TRBD1
V: TRBV5-1
length: 15
size: NA
DNA: TGCGCCAGCAGCTCGTCCGGGACAGGGGGTGAAAAACTGTTTTTT
CDR3: CASSSSGTGGEKLFF

J: TRBJ1-4
D: NA
V: TRBV2
length: 14
size: NA
DNA: TGTGCCAGCAGTACCGGACGGGGTAATGAAAAACTGTTTTTT
CDR3: CASSTGRGNEKLFF

J: TRBJ1-5
D: TRBD1
V: TRBV10-3
length: 15
size: once
DNA: TGTGCCATCAGTGAGTTGCAGGGGGAACATCAGCCCCAGCATTTT
CDR3: CAISELQGEHQPQHF

J: TRBJ1-2
D: NA
V: TRBV29-1
length: 12
size: NA
DNA: TGCAGCGTGGGGACACGCTTAGGGGGCTACACCTTC
CDR3: CSVGTRLGGYTF

J: TRBJ1-1
D: TRBD1
V: TRBV5-1
length: 17
size: NA
DNA: TGCGCCAGCAGCCTGGGCCCATACAGGGGTGGGAACACTGAAGCTTTCTTT
CDR3: CASSLGPYRGGNTEAFF

J: TRBJ1-3
D: TRBD1
V: TRBV28
length: 14
size: NA
DNA: TGTGCCAGCAGAATACAGGGGGCTGGAAACACCATATATTTT
CDR3: CASRIQGAGNTIYF

J: TRBJ2-7
D: TRBD2
V: TRBV5-5
length: 16
size: NA
DNA: TGTGCCAGCAGCTTGGGGATACTAGCGGGAGTGAAAGAGCAGTACTTC
CDR3: CASSLGILAGVKEQYF